These 13 T cell receptor beta chains came from one sample sequenced in a study of PD-L1 blockade in urothelial cancer. Produced via immunoSEQ multiplex PCR; TCRdb's table is partial and in-frame only. The sample consists of about 43,000 clones, 70% to 90% of them appearing once. This specimen was PBMCs, taken around atezolizumab (anti-PD-L1) treatment. The receptors stem from a woman in her sixties with urothelial cancer.

A single count supports this clone. The V call is TRBV7-2, the J call TRBJ2-7; weak D call: TRBD2 (6 bases). Germline V gives CDR1 SGHTA, CDR2 FQGNSA. V lost 3 bases and J 6 bases, leaving 9 bases between the germline ends. This CDR3 is 12 amino acids long. The CDR3 loop reads CASSLRGGEQYF. CDR3 DNA sequence: TGTGCCAGCAGCTTGAGGGGAGGCGAGCAGTACTTC.

The chain is built from TRBV10-2 and TRBJ2-7, with TRBD2 matching over 14 bases. V gave up 6 bases and J gave up 2 bases; unmatched junction bases: 3. The CDR3 is 15 amino acids. Looked up from germline, CDR1 is WSHSY and CDR2 is SAAADI. CDR3 sequence: CASRPGLAGAYEQYF. The DNA of the CDR3 is TGCGCCAGCAGACCGGGACTAGCGGGAGCCTACGAGCAGTACTTC.

In its sample, this clone was seen a few times. This rearrangement joins TRBV27 to TRBJ1-1; D not certain. Trimming took 0 bases from V and 0 from J, leaving 11 bases between them. The CDR3 loop spans 16 amino acids. Germline V gene data show CDR1 as MNHEY and CDR2 as SMNVEV (reference sequence). The CDR3 loop reads CASSLSGGGMNTEAFF. CDR3 nucleotide sequence: TGTGCCAGCAGTTTATCGGGAGGTGGGATGAACACTGAAGCTTTCTTT.

This chain joins TRBV19 and TRBJ2-4; D perhaps matches TRBD2 (6 bases). Deletions cut 8 bases from V and 0 bases from J, with 14 bases between. The germline gives CDR1 LNHDA, CDR2 SQIVND (reference sequence). This CDR3 region has 15 residues. CDR3 nucleotides: TGTGCCAGTTCACCCCGCGGGACAGCCAAAAACATTCAGTACTTC. It is translated as CASSPRGTAKNIQYF.

J is TRBJ1-2 and V is TRBV14; D remains ambiguous. CDR1 is SGHDN, CDR2 FVKESK, per germline. The CDR3 covers 13 residues. V lost 0 bases, J lost 7 bases, and 9 bases lay in between. The CDR3 spells CASSQELTVGYTF. In DNA form, the CDR3 reads TGTGCCAGCAGCCAAGAGTTGACTGTTGGCTACACCTTC. Full variable domain (remainder filled in from reference TRBV14 and TRBJ1-2): EAGVTQFPSHSVIEKGQTVTLRCDPISGHDNLYWYRRVMGKEIKFLLHFVKESKQDESGMPNNRFLAERTGGTYSTLKVQPAELEDSGVYFCASSQELTVGYTFGSGTRLTVV.

The V and J genes are TRBV29-1 and TRBJ2-3, with D possibly matching TRBD1 (6 bases). V lost 6 bases and J 3 bases, leaving 19 bases between the germline ends. Germline CDR1 and CDR2: SQVTM and ANQGSEA. This CDR3 has 15 amino acids. In DNA, the CDR3 is TGCAGCGTGCCTCGGACAGCCAAGCGGACAGATACGCAGTATTTT. This encodes CSVPRTAKRTDTQYF.

J is TRBJ2-7 and V is TRBV27, with 10 bases fitting TRBD1. The CDR3 length is 15 residues. From germline, CDR1 is MNHEY and CDR2 SMNVEV (reference sequence). J lost 2 bases, V lost 4 bases, and 5 bases had no gene match. The DNA for the CDR3 is TGTGCCAGCAGTTCGGGACAGGGGATGGCCTACGAGCAGTACTTC. Amino acids: CASSSGQGMAYEQYF.

CDR3 DNA: TGTGCCAGCAGCACAAGGACAGGGAGTAATTCACCCCTCCACTTT. Translated, it gives CASSTRTGSNSPLHF. The chain couples TRBV7-2 to TRBJ1-6; the match to TRBD1 covers 8 bases. The CDR3 spans 15 residues. Trimming at V came to 5 bases and at J to 6 bases, leaving 6 bases not matched to a gene. The germline V gene has CDR1 SGHTA and CDR2 FQGNSA.

This chain's CDR3 is CASSSTGDGYTF. CDR3 DNA sequence: TGTGCCAGCAGCTCGACAGGGGATGGCTACACCTTC. This chain links TRBV7-9 with TRBJ1-2, with 8 bases identical to TRBD1. CDR1 is SEHNR, CDR2 FQNEAQ, per germline (reference sequence). This CDR3 comprises 12 residues. The trim removed 4 bases at V and 6 bases at J, leaving 1 base unmatched.

V and J are TRBV19 and TRBJ2-1; 9 bases agree with TRBD1. Unmatched junction bases numbered 8, after V lost 5 bases and J lost 3 bases. The CDR3 length is 16 residues. Per germline, CDR1 LNHDA and CDR2 SQIVND (reference sequence). CDR3 bases: TGTGCCAGTAGTTTGTACCGGGACAGGGTCTACAATGAGCAGTTCTTC. Its translation: CASSLYRDRVYNEQFF.

In regard to this clone: The sample holds other DNA sequences that translate to the same CDR3. The gene calls are TRBV28 and TRBJ1-2; no clear D. The V gene lost 4 bases and the J gene lost 2 bases, with 8 bases spanning the gap. Per the germline V gene, CDR1 is MDHEN and CDR2 is SYDVKM. This CDR3 is 13 amino acids long. CDR3 region: CASSSVGNYGYTF. The CDR3 coding sequence is TGTGCCAGCAGTTCAGTCGGGAACTATGGCTACACCTTC.

In nucleotides, the CDR3 is TGTGCCAGCAGCTTTCAACAGGGACATAGCAATCAGCCCCAGCATTTT. Translating it yields CASSFQQGHSNQPQHF. This sequence joins TRBV7-3 and TRBJ1-5; a weak D match, TRBD1 (6 bases). Trimming took 3 bases from V and 0 from J, leaving 12 bases between them. The CDR3 is 16 amino acids. Germline CDR1 SGHTA, CDR2 FQGTGA. Based on the CDR3 plus reference TRBV7-3 and TRBJ1-5, the full variable domain is GAGVSQTPSNKVTEKGKYVELRCDPISGHTALYWYRQSLGQGPEFLIYFQGTGAADDSGLPNDRFFAVRPEGSVSTLKIQRTERGDSAVYLCASSFQQGHSNQPQHFGDGTRLSIL.

The chain couples TRBV18 to TRBJ2-7, with 9 bases lining up with TRBD2. Germline V gene data show CDR1 as KGHSH and CDR2 as LQKENI. With 2 bases clipped from V and 0 bases from J, the junction kept 14 bases outside the gene matches. The CDR3 loop spans 19 amino acids. The CDR3 region has the DNA TGTGCCAGCTCACCAAGTCGGGCTAGCGGGAACCTGCCCTCCTACGAGCAGTACTTC. It yields the protein CASSPSRASGNLPSYEQYF.